This TCR beta chain was documented in a study of blood T cell repertoires in COVID-19. At the level of the study: Sources were T cells, B-cell-depleted T cells, or PBMCs; the material itself was cDNA or gDNA.

Per the original methods: Scientists estimated how many nucleated cells there were by amplifying reference gene primers. Measured with immunoSEQ multiplex PCR; TCRdb has only the in-frame clones, and not every one. V and J calls plus clone size are reproduced from that table; the DNA served to infer D and trimming. The data contain 350,000 to 400,000 clones, about nine tenths of them seen just once; the ten biggest clones take up 0.86%. Shortly before study entry, within 2 weeks, exposed participants had met a COVID-19 case. The sequence came from a woman in her thirties or forties who had been exposed to COVID-19. Sequencing was performed on PBMCs or T cells enriched from blood (not recorded which).

CDR3: CASSLETGPQHF. DNA for the CDR3: TGTGCCAGCAGTTTAGAGACAGGCCCCCAGCATTTT. V usage is TRBV12-3 or TRBV12-4 and J usage is TRBJ1-5; TRBD1 is a possible D gene (6 bases). The CDR3 has 12 residues. V lost 1 base and J lost 10, with 8 bases in between.